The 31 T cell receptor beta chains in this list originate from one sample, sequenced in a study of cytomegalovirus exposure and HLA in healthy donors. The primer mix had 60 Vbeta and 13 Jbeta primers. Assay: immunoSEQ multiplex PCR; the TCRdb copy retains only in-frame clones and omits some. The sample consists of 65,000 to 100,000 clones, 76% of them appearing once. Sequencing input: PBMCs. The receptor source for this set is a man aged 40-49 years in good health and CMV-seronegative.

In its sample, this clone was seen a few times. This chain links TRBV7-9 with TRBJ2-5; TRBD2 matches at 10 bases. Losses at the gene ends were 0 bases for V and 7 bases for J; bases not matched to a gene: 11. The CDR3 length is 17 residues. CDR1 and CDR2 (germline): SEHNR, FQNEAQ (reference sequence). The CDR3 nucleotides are TGTGCCAGCAGCTTAGCGGAGACAGCGGGGGGGCGATGGACCCAGTACTTC. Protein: CASSLAETAGGRWTQYF.

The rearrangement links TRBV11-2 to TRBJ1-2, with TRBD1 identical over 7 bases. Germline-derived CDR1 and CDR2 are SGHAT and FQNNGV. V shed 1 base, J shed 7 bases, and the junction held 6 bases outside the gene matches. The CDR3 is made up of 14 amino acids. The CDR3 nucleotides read TGTGCCAGCAGCTTAGCAGACAGGGTGTTTGGCTACACCTTC. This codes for CASSLADRVFGYTF.

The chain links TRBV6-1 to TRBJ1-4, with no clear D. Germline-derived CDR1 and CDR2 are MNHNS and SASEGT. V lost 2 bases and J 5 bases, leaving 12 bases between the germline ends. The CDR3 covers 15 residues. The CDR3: CASSELGQVNEKLFF. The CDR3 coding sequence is TGTGCCAGCAGTGAACTGGGCCAGGTCAATGAAAAACTGTTTTTT.

The CDR3 bases are TGTGCCAGCAGCTTAGGGGGGCCCACAGATACGCAGTATTTT. Translating gives CASSLGGPTDTQYF. The chain recombines TRBV7-6 with TRBJ2-3, with D perhaps TRBD1 (6 bases). CDR3 size: 14 residues. CDR1 is SGHVS, CDR2 FNYEAQ, per germline. Between the trimmed V and J ends, which lost 1 base and 2 bases, there was a span of 7 bases.

This chain's CDR3 is CAWSVWQLNTEAFF. DNA of the CDR3: TGTGCCTGGAGTGTATGGCAATTGAACACTGAAGCTTTCTTT. This chain links TRBV30 with TRBJ1-1; D is ambiguous. V lost 0 bases to trimming and J lost 0 bases, with 8 bases between them. Germline CDR1 reads GTSNPN; CDR2 reads SVGIG (reference sequence). This CDR3 region has 14 residues.

The CDR3 sequence: CASSGTGVITEAFF. The DNA of the CDR3 is TGCGCCAGCAGCGGGACAGGGGTGATTACTGAAGCTTTCTTT. The gene calls are TRBV5-1 and TRBJ1-1; 10 bases are shared with TRBD1. CDR1 is SGHRS and CDR2 is YFSETQ in the germline V gene. The CDR3 length is 14 residues. The V gene end was trimmed by 4 bases and the J gene end by 5 bases; junction bases not matched to a gene: 5.

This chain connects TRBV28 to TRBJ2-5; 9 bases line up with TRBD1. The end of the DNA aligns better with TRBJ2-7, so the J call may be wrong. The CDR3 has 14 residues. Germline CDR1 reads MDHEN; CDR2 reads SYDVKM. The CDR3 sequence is CASSLGTGRDEQYF. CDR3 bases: TGTGCCAGCAGTTTGGGGACAGGGAGAGACGAGCAGTACTTC.

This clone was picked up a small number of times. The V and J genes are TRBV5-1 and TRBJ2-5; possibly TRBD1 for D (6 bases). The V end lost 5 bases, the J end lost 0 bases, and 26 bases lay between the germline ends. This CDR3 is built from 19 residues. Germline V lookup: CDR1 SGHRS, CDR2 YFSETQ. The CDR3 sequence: CASSSRQGTHQSYQETQYF. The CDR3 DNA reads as TGCGCCAGCAGTTCCCGGCAGGGGACGCACCAGTCATACCAAGAGACCCAGTACTTC.

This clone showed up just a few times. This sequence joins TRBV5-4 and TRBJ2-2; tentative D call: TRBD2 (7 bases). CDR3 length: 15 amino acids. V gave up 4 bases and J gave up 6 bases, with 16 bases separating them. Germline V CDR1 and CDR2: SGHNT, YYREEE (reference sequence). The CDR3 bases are TGTGCCAGCAGCATTGGGGGGGGGCTTCCCGGGGAGCTGTTTTTT. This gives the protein CASSIGGGLPGELFF.

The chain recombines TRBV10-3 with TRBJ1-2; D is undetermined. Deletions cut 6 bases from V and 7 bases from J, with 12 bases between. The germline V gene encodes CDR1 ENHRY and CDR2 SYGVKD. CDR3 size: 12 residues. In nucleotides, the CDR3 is TGTGCCATCAGGGCAGCAGGCCTTGGCTACACCTTC. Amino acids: CAIRAAGLGYTF.

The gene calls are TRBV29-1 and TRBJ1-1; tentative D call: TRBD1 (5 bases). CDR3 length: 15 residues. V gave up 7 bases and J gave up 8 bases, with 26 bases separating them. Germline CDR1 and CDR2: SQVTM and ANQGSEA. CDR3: CSATGTDSRLHEAFF. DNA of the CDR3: TGCAGCGCAACAGGAACCGACAGTCGGCTACACGAAGCTTTCTTT.

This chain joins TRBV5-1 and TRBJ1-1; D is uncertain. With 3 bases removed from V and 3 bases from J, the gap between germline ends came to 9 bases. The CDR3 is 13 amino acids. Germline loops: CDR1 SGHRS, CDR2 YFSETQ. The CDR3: CASSSPQYTEAFF. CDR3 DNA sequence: TGCGCCAGCAGCTCCCCCCAATACACTGAAGCTTTCTTT.

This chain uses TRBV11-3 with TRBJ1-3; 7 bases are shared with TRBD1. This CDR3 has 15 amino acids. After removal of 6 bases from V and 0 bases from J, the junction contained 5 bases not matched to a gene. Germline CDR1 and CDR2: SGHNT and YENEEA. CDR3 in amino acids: CASSRTGASGNTIYF. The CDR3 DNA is TGTGCCAGCAGTAGAACAGGGGCCTCTGGAAACACCATATATTTT.

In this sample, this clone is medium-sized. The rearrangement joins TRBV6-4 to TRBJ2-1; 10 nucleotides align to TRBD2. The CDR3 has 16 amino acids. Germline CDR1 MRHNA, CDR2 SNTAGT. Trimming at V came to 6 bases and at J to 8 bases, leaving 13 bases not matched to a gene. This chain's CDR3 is CASSIVAAGGRDEQFF. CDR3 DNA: TGTGCCAGCAGCATCGTAGCAGCGGGGGGGCGGGATGAGCAGTTCTTC.

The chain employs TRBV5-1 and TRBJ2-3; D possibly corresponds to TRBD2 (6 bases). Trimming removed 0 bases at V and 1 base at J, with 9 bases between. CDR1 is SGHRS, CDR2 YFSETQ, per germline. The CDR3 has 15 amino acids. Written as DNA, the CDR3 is TGCGCCAGCAGCTTGGCCGGGACTGGCACAGATACGCAGTATTTT. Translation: CASSLAGTGTDTQYF.

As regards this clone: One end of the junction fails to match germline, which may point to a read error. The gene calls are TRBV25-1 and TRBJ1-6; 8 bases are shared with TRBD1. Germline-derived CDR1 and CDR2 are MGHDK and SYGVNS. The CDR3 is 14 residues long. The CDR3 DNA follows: TGTGCCAGCAGCGGACAGGGATGGAATTCACCCCTCCGCTTT. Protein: CASSGQGWNSPLRF. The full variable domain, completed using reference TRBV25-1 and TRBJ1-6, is EADIYQTPRYLVIGTGKKITLECSQTMGHDKMYWYQQDPGMELHLIHYSYGVNSTEKGDLSSESTVSRIRTEHFPLTLESARPSHTSQYLCASSGQGWNSPLRFGNGTRLTVT.

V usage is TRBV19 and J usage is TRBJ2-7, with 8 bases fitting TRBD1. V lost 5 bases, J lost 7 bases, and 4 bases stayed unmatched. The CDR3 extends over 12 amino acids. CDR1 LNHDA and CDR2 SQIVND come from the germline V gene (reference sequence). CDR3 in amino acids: CASSQGAGEQYF. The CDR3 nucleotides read TGTGCCAGTAGTCAGGGGGCGGGTGAGCAGTACTTC.

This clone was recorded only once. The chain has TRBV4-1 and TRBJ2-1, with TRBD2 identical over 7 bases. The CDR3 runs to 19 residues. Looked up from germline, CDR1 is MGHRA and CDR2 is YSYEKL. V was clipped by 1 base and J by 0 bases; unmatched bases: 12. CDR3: CASSQVFGGGRSSYNEQFF. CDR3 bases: TGCGCCAGCAGCCAAGTTTTCGGCGGGGGAAGAAGCTCCTACAATGAGCAGTTCTTC.

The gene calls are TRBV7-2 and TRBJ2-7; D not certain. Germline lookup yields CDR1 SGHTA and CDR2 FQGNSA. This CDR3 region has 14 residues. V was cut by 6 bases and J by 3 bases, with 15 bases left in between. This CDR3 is CASSPSGSHYEQYF. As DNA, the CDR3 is TGTGCCAGCAGTCCTTCGGGTTCTCACTACGAGCAGTACTTC.

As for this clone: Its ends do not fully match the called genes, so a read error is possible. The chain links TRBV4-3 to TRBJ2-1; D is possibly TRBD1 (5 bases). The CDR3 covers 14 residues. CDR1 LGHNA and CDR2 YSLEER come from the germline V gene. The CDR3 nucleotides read TGCGCCAGCGGCCAAGGGGCATCGAACAATGAGCAGTTCTTC. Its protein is CASGQGASNNEQFF.

The CDR3 protein is CATRPGGGEQYF. For the CDR3, the DNA is TGTGCCACCAGACCAGGGGGCGGAGAGCAGTACTTC. This chain joins TRBV10-3 and TRBJ2-7; 8 positions match TRBD1. V was clipped by 10 bases and J by 7 bases; unmatched bases: 9. This CDR3 has 12 residues. Germline V CDR1 and CDR2: ENHRY, SYGVKD.

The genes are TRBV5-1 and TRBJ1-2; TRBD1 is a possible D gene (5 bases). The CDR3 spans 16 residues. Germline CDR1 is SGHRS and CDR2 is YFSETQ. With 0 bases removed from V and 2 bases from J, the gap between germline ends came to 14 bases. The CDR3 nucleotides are TGCGCCAGCAGCTTGGCCGGGGGGACGGTGAACTATGGCTACACCTTC. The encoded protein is CASSLAGGTVNYGYTF.

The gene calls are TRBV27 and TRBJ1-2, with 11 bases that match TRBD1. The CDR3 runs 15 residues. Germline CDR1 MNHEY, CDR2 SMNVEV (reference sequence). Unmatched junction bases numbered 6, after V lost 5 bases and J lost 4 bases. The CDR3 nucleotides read TGTGCCAGCAGTATAGGACAGGGGGCGATCTATGGCTACACCTTC. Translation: CASSIGQGAIYGYTF.

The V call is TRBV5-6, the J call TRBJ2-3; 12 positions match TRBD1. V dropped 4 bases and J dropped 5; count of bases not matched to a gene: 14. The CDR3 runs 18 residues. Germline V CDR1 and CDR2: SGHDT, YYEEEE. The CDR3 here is CASSPGTGGARSGDTQYF. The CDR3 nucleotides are TGTGCCAGCAGCCCTGGGACAGGGGGCGCGCGTAGTGGAGATACGCAGTATTTT.

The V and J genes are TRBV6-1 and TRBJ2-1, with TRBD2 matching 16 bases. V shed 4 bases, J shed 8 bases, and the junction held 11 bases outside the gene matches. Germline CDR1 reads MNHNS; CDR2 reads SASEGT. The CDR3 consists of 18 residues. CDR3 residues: CASSAPGLAGGPRHEQFF. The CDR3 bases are TGTGCCAGCAGTGCACCGGGACTAGCGGGGGGGCCACGGCATGAGCAGTTCTTC.

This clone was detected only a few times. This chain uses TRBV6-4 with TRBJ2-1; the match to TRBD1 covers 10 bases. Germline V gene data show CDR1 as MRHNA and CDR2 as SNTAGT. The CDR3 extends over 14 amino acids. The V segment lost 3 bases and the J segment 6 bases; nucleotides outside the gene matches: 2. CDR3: CASSDGTGANEQFF. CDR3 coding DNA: TGTGCCAGCAGTGATGGGACAGGGGCCAATGAGCAGTTCTTC.

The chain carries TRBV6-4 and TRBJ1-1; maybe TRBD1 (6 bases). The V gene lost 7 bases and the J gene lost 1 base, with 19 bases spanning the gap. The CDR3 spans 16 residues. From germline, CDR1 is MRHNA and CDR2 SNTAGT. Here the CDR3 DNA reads TGTGCCAGCAAACTACAAGGGGGGGAGGGGAACACTGAAGCTTTCTTT. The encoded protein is CASKLQGGEGNTEAFF.

The CDR3 here is CASSEDRGNQPQHF. As DNA, the CDR3 is TGTGCCAGCAGTGAGGACAGGGGTAATCAGCCCCAGCATTTT. The genes are TRBV6-1 and TRBJ1-5, with 9 positions matching TRBD1. CDR3 size: 14 residues. Germline CDR1 and CDR2: MNHNS and SASEGT. V gave up 3 bases and J gave up 4 bases; unmatched junction bases: 1.

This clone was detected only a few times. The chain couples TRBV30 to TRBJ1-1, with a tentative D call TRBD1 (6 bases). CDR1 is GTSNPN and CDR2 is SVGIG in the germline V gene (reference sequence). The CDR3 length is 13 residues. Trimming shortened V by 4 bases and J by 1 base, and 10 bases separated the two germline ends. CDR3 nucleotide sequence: TGTGCCTGGATCGGACAGACGAACACTGAAGCTTTCTTT. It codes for CAWIGQTNTEAFF.

CDR3 sequence: CASSQALRLTGELFF. The CDR3 DNA sequence: TGCGCCAGCAGCCAAGCATTGCGTCTCACCGGGGAGCTGTTTTTT. The rearrangement joins TRBV4-3 to TRBJ2-2, with unresolved D. V shed 1 base and J shed 4 bases, with 10 bases lying between them. This CDR3 has 15 residues. Germline V lookup: CDR1 LGHNA, CDR2 YSLEER.

DNA for the CDR3: TGTGCCTGGAGCCGCGGACAGCTTAACTATGGCTACACCTTC. It encodes CAWSRGQLNYGYTF. V is TRBV30 and J is TRBJ1-2; D possibly corresponds to TRBD1 (6 bases). Germline CDR1 GTSNPN, CDR2 SVGIG (reference sequence). The CDR3 covers 14 residues. V dropped 3 bases and J dropped 1 base, with 12 bases sitting between them.